Presented here are 21 T cell receptor beta chains from one specimen sequenced in a study of blood T cell repertoires in COVID-19. Generated by immunoSEQ multiplex PCR, the TCRdb table keeps only in-frame clones and is missing some. The table records just under 65,000 clones, around 76% of them present only once. The sequenced sample consisted of peripheral blood. These receptors were obtained from a human donor in a cohort sampled during active COVID-19.

The chain couples TRBV30 to TRBJ2-5; the D gene is possibly TRBD1 (6 bases). The CDR3 spans 13 residues. Germline CDR1 is GTSNPN and CDR2 is SVGIG (reference sequence). V lost 5 bases to trimming and J lost 5 bases, with 15 bases between them. The CDR3 DNA reads as TGTGCCTGGGCCACAGGGTCCGTTGAGACCCAGTACTTC. It is translated as CAWATGSVETQYF.

This chain connects TRBV6-5 to TRBJ2-7; 8 bases align to TRBD1. Germline-derived CDR1 and CDR2 are MNHEY and SVGAGI. This CDR3 has 14 residues. After removal of 6 bases from V and 0 bases from J, the junction contained 4 bases not matched to a gene. The CDR3 loop reads CASSLQGGSYEQYF. The CDR3, as DNA: TGTGCCAGCAGCCTACAGGGGGGCTCCTACGAGCAGTACTTC.

In its sample, this clone was seen a few times. This chain uses TRBV5-6 with TRBJ1-6, with 8 positions matching TRBD1. Trimming at V came to 5 bases and at J to 5 bases, leaving 3 bases not matched to a gene. This CDR3 contains 14 residues. Germline V gene data show CDR1 as SGHDT and CDR2 as YYEEEE. This CDR3 reads CASRTGAHNSPLHF. The CDR3 nucleotides are TGTGCCAGCAGGACAGGGGCCCATAATTCACCCCTCCACTTT.

This rearrangement joins TRBV2 to TRBJ2-3, with 13 positions matching TRBD2. V lost 9 bases and J lost 6; bases outside the gene matches: 6. Germline CDR1 and CDR2: SNHLY and FYNNEI. The CDR3 spans 14 residues. This CDR3 reads CASTSGGGSDTQYF. The CDR3 nucleotides read TGTGCCAGTACTAGCGGGGGGGGTAGTGATACGCAGTATTTT.

About this clone: The same CDR3 arises from other DNA sequences in this sample as well. This chain uses TRBV6-5 with TRBJ1-1, with TRBD1 identical over 8 bases. This CDR3 contains 13 residues. V lost 5 bases to trimming and J lost 5 bases; unmatched junction nucleotides: 4. Germline V gene data show CDR1 as MNHEY and CDR2 as SVGAGI. The CDR3: CASSRQGHTEAFF. The CDR3 DNA follows: TGTGCCAGCAGTCGACAGGGGCATACTGAAGCTTTCTTT.

The chain has TRBV12-3 or TRBV12-4 and TRBJ1-1, with 10 bases aligning to TRBD1. J lost 10 bases, V lost 4 bases, and 6 bases had no gene match. The CDR3 loop spans 13 amino acids. The chain's CDR3 is CASSSVDRGRAFF. In DNA form, the CDR3 reads TGTGCCAGCAGTTCAGTCGACAGGGGGCGAGCTTTCTTT.

The chain links TRBV30 to TRBJ1-2; TRBD1 matches at 7 bases. CDR3 length: 12 amino acids. The trim removed 8 bases at V and 8 bases at J, leaving 11 bases unmatched. The germline V gene encodes CDR1 GTSNPN and CDR2 SVGIG (reference sequence). The CDR3 here is CALPRQGPGYTF. DNA of the CDR3: TGTGCCCTACCCCGACAGGGACCAGGCTACACCTTC.

The chain links TRBV28 to TRBJ1-5; D not resolved. This CDR3 is 12 amino acids long. Germline V CDR1 and CDR2: MDHEN, SYDVKM. V was shortened by 6 bases and J by 2 bases, with 5 bases between the two germline ends. CDR3 in DNA: TGTGCCAGCAGACCAGGCAATCAGCCCCAGCATTTT. It yields the protein CASRPGNQPQHF.

The chain has TRBV5-1 and TRBJ2-1, with 8 bases fitting TRBD2. This CDR3 contains 16 residues. CDR1 is SGHRS, CDR2 YFSETQ, per germline. V lost 4 bases to trimming and J lost 0 bases; unmatched junction nucleotides: 6. CDR3 residues: CASSPAGGSSYNEQFF. CDR3 DNA sequence: TGCGCCAGCAGCCCGGCGGGGGGAAGCTCCTACAATGAGCAGTTCTTC.

This clone appeared a few times. This chain uses TRBV9 with TRBJ1-2; 11 nucleotides line up with TRBD1. J lost 8 bases, V lost 2 bases, and 5 bases had no gene match. Germline V gene data show CDR1 as SGDLS and CDR2 as YYNGEE. The CDR3 is 14 residues long. The CDR3 loop is CASSVGQGAGGYTF. The CDR3 DNA follows: TGTGCCAGCAGCGTCGGACAGGGGGCAGGAGGCTACACCTTC.

This clone came up a few times. The V call is TRBV7-9, the J call TRBJ2-7, with D maybe TRBD1 (6 bases). There are 16 residues in the CDR3. Germline CDR1 is SEHNR and CDR2 is FQNEAQ (reference sequence). Deletions cut 5 bases from V and 3 bases from J, with 20 bases between. In DNA, the CDR3 is TGTGCCAGCAGCCCCATGGGATTCGGACAGAACTACGAGCAGTACTTC. It encodes CASSPMGFGQNYEQYF.

The V and J genes are TRBV7-3 and TRBJ2-1; the D gene is possibly TRBD1 (5 bases). The V end lost 0 bases, the J end lost 6 bases, and 12 bases lay between the germline ends. Germline assignment: CDR1 SGHTA and CDR2 FQGTGA. This CDR3 is 15 amino acids long. This CDR3 is CASSLTPGQGNEQFF. The CDR3 DNA is TGTGCCAGCAGCTTAACTCCTGGCCAGGGCAATGAGCAGTTCTTC.

The chain is built from TRBV2 and TRBJ2-7, with D possibly matching TRBD2 (5 bases). From germline, CDR1 is SNHLY and CDR2 FYNNEI. Trimming stripped 5 bases from V and 4 bases from J, with 15 bases between. This CDR3 spans 14 amino acids. CDR3 protein: CASSFGVKGYEQYF. Written as DNA, the CDR3 is TGTGCCAGCAGTTTCGGGGTAAAAGGATACGAGCAGTACTTC.

This clone has only a few counts. J is TRBJ2-2 and V is TRBV3-1 (or the pseudogene TRBV3-2); 9 bases fit TRBD1. Germline assignment: CDR1 LGHDT and CDR2 YNNKEL (reference sequence). Trimming cost V 10 bases and J 8 bases; bases outside gene matches: 14. The CDR3 covers 15 residues. CDR3 sequence (DNA): TGTGCCACCTCAGGAAGGGACAGGGCAGTAGGGGAGCTGTTTTTT. It yields the protein CATSGRDRAVGELFF.

The V gene is TRBV6-4, the J gene TRBJ2-7, with D perhaps TRBD1 (6 bases). Germline CDR1 is MRHNA and CDR2 is SNTAGT. This CDR3 comprises 14 residues. V lost 8 bases and J 6 bases, leaving 20 bases between the germline ends. CDR3 DNA: TGTGCCAGCTCACCTGGGGCAGGGGTTCGCGAGCAGTACTTC. Its protein product is CASSPGAGVREQYF.

This rearrangement joins TRBV6-2 or TRBV6-3 to TRBJ1-6; D remains unclear. Trimming pared 0 bases from V and 10 bases from J, leaving 10 bases between. In germline, CDR1 is MNHEY, CDR2 SVGEGT. This CDR3 is 14 amino acids long. This CDR3 is CASSYSIFESPLHF. The CDR3 region has the DNA TGTGCCAGCAGTTACTCGATTTTCGAGTCACCCCTCCACTTT.

The J gene is TRBJ2-5, the V gene TRBV4-2; TRBD1 matches at 8 bases. The CDR3 is made up of 14 amino acids. V gave up 3 bases and J gave up 5 bases; unmatched junction bases: 5. Looked up from germline, CDR1 is LGHNA and CDR2 is YNFKEQ. This CDR3 reads CASSHRGPRETQYF. As DNA, the CDR3 is TGTGCCAGCAGCCACAGGGGGCCCCGGGAGACCCAGTACTTC.

This chain links TRBV18 with TRBJ2-7; TRBD2 agrees at 16 bases. Germline CDR1 is KGHSH and CDR2 is LQKENI. This CDR3 is built from 17 residues. Trimming at V came to 4 bases and at J to 7 bases, leaving 10 bases not matched to a gene. The CDR3 spells CASSLSGTSGGAVEQYF. The CDR3 DNA sequence: TGTGCCAGCTCACTGTCCGGGACTAGCGGGGGGGCTGTTGAGCAGTACTTC. Together with reference TRBV18 and TRBJ2-7, the CDR3 gives the full variable domain: NAGVMQNPRHLVRRRGQEARLRCSPMKGHSHVYWYRQLPEEGLKFMVYLQKENIIDESGMPKERFSAEFPKEGPSILRIQQVVRGDSAAYFCASSLSGTSGGAVEQYFGPGTRLTVT.

The chain employs TRBV5-6 and TRBJ2-7; 7 bases match TRBD2. J lost 2 bases, V lost 6 bases, and 8 bases had no gene match. CDR1 and CDR2 from the germline V gene are SGHDT and YYEEEE. CDR3 size: 14 residues. The CDR3 region has the DNA TGTGCCAGCATCGGTGGCGGGGGAACCTACGAGCAGTACTTC. It encodes CASIGGGGTYEQYF.

V usage is TRBV7-8 and J usage is TRBJ2-1, with D perhaps TRBD1 (6 bases). V was pared by 1 base and J by 3 bases, with 7 bases between. The germline V gene has CDR1 SGHVS and CDR2 FQNEAQ. There are 14 residues in the CDR3. The CDR3 is CASSLGTDYNEQFF. CDR3 DNA sequence: TGTGCCAGCAGCTTAGGGACAGACTACAATGAGCAGTTCTTC.

The chain joins TRBV6-2 or TRBV6-3 to TRBJ2-5; 9 positions agree with TRBD2. The V and J ends lost 6 bases and 2 bases, in that order; junction bases with no gene match: 4. The CDR3 length is 14 residues. Per the germline V gene, CDR1 is MNHEY and CDR2 is SVGEGT. The CDR3: CASSRGGGQETQYF. The CDR3, as DNA: TGTGCCAGCAGCCGCGGGGGGGGACAAGAGACCCAGTACTTC.